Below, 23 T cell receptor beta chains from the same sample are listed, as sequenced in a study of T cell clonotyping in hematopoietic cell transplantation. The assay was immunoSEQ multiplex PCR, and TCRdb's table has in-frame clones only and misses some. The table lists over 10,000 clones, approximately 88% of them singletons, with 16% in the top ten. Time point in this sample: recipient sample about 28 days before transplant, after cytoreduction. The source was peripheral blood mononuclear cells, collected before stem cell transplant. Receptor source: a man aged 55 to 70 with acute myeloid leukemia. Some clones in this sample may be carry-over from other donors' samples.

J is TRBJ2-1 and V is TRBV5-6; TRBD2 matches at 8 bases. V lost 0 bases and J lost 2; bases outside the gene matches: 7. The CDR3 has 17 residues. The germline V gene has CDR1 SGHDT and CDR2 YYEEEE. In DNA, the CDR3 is TGTGCCAGCAGCTTGGGAGTAGCGGGACTCACCTACAATGAGCAGTTCTTC. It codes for CASSLGVAGLTYNEQFF.

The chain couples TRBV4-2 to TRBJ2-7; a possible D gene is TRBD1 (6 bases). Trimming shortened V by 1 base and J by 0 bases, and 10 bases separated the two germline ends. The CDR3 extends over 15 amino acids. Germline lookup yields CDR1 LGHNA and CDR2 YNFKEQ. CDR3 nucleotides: TGTGCCAGCAGCCAAGGGATAGGGGGCTCCTACGAGCAGTACTTC. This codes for CASSQGIGGSYEQYF.

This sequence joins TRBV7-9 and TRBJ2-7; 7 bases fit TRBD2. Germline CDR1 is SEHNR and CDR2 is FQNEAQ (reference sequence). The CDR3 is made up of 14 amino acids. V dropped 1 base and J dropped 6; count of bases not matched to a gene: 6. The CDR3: CASSLVGLDGEQYF. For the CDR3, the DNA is TGTGCCAGCAGCTTAGTAGGACTAGATGGCGAGCAGTACTTC.

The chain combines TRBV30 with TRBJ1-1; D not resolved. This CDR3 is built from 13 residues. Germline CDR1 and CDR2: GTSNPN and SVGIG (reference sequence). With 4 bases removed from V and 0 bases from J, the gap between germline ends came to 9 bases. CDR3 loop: CAWNTAMNTEAFF. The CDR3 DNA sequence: TGTGCCTGGAATACGGCAATGAACACTGAAGCTTTCTTT.

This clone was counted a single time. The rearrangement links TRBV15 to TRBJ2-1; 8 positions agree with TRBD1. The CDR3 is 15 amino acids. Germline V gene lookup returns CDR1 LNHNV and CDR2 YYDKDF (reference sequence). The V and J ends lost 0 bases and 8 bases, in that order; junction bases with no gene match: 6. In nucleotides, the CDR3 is TGTGCCACCAGCAGAGAGACAGGGGTGAGAGATGAGCAGTTCTTC. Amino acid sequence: CATSRETGVRDEQFF. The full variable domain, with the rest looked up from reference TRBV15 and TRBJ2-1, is DAMVIQNPRYQVTQFGKPVTLSCSQTLNHNVMYWYQQKSSQAPKLLFHYYDKDFNNEADTPDNFQSRRPNTSFCFLDIRSPGLGDTAMYLCATSRETGVRDEQFFGPGTRLTVL.

CDR3 coding DNA: TGTGCCAGCAGCTTAGACGGGGTTCCGCAGTATTTT. Protein sequence: CASSLDGVPQYF. This sequence joins TRBV7-6 and TRBJ2-3; D may be TRBD2 (5 bases). Trimming cost V 1 base and J 10 bases, with 9 bases left between them. The CDR3 is made up of 12 amino acids. Germline loops: CDR1 SGHVS, CDR2 FNYEAQ.

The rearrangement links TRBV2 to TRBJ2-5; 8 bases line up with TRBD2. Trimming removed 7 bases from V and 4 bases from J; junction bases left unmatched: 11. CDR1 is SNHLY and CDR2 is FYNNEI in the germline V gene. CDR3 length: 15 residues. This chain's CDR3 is CASNKAGAGGETQYF. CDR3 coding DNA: TGTGCCAGCAACAAAGCGGGGGCGGGAGGAGAGACCCAGTACTTC.

The CDR3 nucleotides read TGTGCCAGCACAAGTCTAACGCGGGGACAACAGTACTTC. It translates to CASTSLTRGQQYF. The rearrangement links TRBV27 to TRBJ2-4; D may match TRBD1 or TRBD2 (6 bases each). In germline, CDR1 is MNHEY, CDR2 SMNVEV (reference sequence). This CDR3 comprises 13 residues. Trimming cost V 7 bases and J 13 bases, with 20 bases left between them.

The CDR3 spells CASATGPMNTEAFF. The CDR3, as DNA: TGTGCCAGCGCGACAGGCCCGATGAACACTGAAGCTTTCTTT. The chain has TRBV6-6 and TRBJ1-1; a possible D gene is TRBD1 (6 bases). V lost 8 bases, J lost 0 bases, and 13 bases lay in between. Germline assignment: CDR1 MNHNY and CDR2 SVGAGI (reference sequence). The CDR3 contains 14 residues.

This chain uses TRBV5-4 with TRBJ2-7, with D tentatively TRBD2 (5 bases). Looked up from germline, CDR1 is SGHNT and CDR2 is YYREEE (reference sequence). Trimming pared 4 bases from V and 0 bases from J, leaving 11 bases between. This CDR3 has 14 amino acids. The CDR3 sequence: CASSPDGDSYEQYF. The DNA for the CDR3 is TGTGCCAGCAGCCCGGACGGGGACTCCTACGAGCAGTACTTC. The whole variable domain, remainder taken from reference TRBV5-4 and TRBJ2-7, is ETGVTQSPTHLIKTRGQQVTLRCSSQSGHNTVSWYQQALGQGPQFIFQYYREEENGRGNFPPRFSGLQFPNYSSELNVNALELDDSALYLCASSPDGDSYEQYFGPGTRLTVT.

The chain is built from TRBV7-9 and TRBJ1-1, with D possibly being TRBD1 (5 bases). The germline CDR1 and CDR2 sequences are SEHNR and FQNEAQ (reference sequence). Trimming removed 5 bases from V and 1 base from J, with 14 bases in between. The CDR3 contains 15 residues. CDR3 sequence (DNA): TGTGCCAGCAGCATCTCGGGACTCAAGAACACTGAAGCTTTCTTT. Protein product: CASSISGLKNTEAFF.

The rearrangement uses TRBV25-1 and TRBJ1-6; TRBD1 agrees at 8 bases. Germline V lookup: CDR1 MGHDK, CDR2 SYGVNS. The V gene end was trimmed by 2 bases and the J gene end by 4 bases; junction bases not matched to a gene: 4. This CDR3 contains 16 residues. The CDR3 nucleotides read TGTGCCAGCAGTGAAGGACAGGGATTGTATAATTCACCCCTCCACTTT. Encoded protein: CASSEGQGLYNSPLHF.

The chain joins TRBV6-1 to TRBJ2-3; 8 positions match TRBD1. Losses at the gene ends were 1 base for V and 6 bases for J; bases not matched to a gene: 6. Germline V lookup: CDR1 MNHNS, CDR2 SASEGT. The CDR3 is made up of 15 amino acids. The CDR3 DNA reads TGTGCCAGCAGTGAAGAGGGCAGGGGGCCGGATACGCAGTATTTT. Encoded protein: CASSEEGRGPDTQYF.

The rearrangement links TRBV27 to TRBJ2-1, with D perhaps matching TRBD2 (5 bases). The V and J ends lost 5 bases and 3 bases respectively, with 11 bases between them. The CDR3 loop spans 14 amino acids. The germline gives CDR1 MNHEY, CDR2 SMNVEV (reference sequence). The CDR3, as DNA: TGTGCCAGCAGTCCCACTAGGGACTACAATGAGCAGTTCTTC. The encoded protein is CASSPTRDYNEQFF.

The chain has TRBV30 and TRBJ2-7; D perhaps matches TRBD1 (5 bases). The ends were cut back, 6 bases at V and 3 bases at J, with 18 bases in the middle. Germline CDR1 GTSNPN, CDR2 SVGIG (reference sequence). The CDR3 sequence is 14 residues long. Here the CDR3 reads CACTSHGQGYEQYF. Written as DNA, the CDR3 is TGTGCCTGCACCTCTCACGGGCAGGGCTACGAGCAGTACTTC.

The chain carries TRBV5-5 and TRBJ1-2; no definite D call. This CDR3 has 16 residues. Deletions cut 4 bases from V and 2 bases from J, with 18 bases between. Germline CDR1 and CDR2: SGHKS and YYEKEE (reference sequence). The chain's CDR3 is CASSNLRQLKNYGYTF. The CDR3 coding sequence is TGTGCCAGCAGCAATTTGAGGCAGCTGAAGAACTATGGCTACACCTTC.

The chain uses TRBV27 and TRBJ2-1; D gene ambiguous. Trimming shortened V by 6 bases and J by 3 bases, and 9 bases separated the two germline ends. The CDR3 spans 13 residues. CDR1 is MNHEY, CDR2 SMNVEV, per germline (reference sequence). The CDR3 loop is CASRLTHYNEQFF. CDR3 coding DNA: TGTGCCAGCAGGTTGACACACTACAATGAGCAGTTCTTC.

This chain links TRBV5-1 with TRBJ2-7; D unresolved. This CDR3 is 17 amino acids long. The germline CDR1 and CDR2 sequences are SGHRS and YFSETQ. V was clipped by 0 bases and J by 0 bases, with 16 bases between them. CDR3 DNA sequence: TGCGCCAGCAGCTTGGGACTCGACGCATCGGGCTCCTACGAGCAGTACTTC. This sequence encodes CASSLGLDASGSYEQYF. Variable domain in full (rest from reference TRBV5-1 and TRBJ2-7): KAGVTQTPRYLIKTRGQQVTLSCSPISGHRSVSWYQQTPGQGLQFLFEYFSETQRNKGNFPGRFSGRQFSNSRSEMNVSTLELGDSALYLCASSLGLDASGSYEQYFGPGTRLTVT.

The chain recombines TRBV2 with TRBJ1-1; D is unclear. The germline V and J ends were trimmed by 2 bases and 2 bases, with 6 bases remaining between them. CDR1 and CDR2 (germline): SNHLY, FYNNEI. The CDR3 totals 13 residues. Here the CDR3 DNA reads TGTGCCAGCAGTGAAACAGCTAACACTGAAGCTTTCTTT. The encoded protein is CASSETANTEAFF.

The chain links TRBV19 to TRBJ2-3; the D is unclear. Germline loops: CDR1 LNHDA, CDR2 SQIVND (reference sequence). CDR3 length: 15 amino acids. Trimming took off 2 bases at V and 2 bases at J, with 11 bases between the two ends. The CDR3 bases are TGTGCCAGTAGTATAAGGCCAAACCCCACAGATACGCAGTATTTT. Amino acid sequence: CASSIRPNPTDTQYF.

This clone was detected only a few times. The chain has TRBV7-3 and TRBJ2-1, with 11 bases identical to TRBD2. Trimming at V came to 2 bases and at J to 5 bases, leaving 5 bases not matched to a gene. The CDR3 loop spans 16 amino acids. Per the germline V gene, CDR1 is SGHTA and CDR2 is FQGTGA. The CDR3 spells CASSLQTSGVNNEQFF. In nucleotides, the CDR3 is TGTGCCAGCAGCTTACAGACTAGCGGGGTAAACAATGAGCAGTTCTTC.

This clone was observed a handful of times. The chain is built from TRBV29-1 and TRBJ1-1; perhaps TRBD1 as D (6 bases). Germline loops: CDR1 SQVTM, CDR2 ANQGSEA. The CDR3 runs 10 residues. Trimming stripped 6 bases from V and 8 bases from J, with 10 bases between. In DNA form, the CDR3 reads TGCAGCGTCGGGACAATGGAAGCTTTCTTT. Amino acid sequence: CSVGTMEAFF.

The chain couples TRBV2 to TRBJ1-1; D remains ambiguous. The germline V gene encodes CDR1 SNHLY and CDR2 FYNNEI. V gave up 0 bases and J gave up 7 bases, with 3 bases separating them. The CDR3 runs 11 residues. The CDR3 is CASSEALEAFF. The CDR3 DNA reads TGTGCCAGCAGTGAAGCGCTTGAAGCTTTCTTT.